Sequencing of this T cell receptor (beta chain) was carried out in a study of shared clonotypes between healthy human individuals. About the research overall: Plates per donor: three CD4 naive, three CD4 memory, two CD8 naive, one CD8 memory.

Study-wide results and caveats: A few donors held around 5% of naive CD4 clonotypes in common.

V was pared by 2 bases and J by 7 bases, with 9 bases between. This CDR3 contains 13 residues. Germline CDR1 reads SEHNR; CDR2 reads FQNEAQ (reference sequence). This clone has a single count. The antigen is unknown. Assay: immunoSEQ multiplex PCR; the TCRdb copy retains only in-frame clones and omits some. The sample lists about 680,000 clones; about 91% were seen once. Naive CD8 cells were CD45RO-negative, positively selected for CCR7, excluding terminally differentiated effector memory CD45RA+ cells. Sequenced material: naive CD8+ T cells sorted from blood. The TCR comes from a man aged 25 to 40 in good health. V usage is TRBV7-9 and J usage is TRBJ2-1; D gene unclear. CDR3 DNA: TGTGCCAGCAGCTTACCCCTAACGAATGAGCAGTTCTTC. Protein: CASSLPLTNEQFF.